One sample yielded the 25 T cell receptor beta chains listed below, sequenced in a study of T cell clusters in autoimmune cytopenias (dated by TCRdb to about 2019). For sequencing, an Illumina MiSeq was employed. TRB rearrangements were amplified by multiplex PCR following a touch-down protocol, with the TRB-A and TRB-B primer pools mixed in one tube. With the reads reprocessed by TCRdb, a single entry stands for each CDR3 protein sequence and no DNA is reported. This sample's listing comprises 5,500 or so distinct CDR3 sequences. Less than 10% of the sample comes from the top ten. Per sample, about 250 ng of peripheral blood genomic DNA, approximately 41,000 genome equivalents, was used for TRB amplification. These data were also filed under a second study, of T cell repertoires in aging, cancer and after chemotherapy.

The specimen sequenced was peripheral blood. The receptors stem from a human donor in good health.

By frequency, this clonotype is medium-sized (0.01 to 0.1%). V gene TRBV13 combines with J gene TRBJ2-2; with no DNA, the TCRdb D assignment of TRBD2 cannot be verified. This CDR3 region has 15 residues. Germline values: CDR1 PRHDT, CDR2 FYEKMQ (reference sequence). The CDR3 sequence is CASSVRQRPTGELFF.

The rearrangement uses TRBV6-6 and TRBJ1-2; the TRBD1 assignment by TCRdb is unverifiable without DNA. The CDR3 is 15 amino acids. CDR1 and CDR2 (germline): MNHNY, SVGAGI (reference sequence). CDR3 sequence: CASQGWDRLNYGYTF.

This clonotype counts as medium-sized (0.01 to 0.1%) by frequency. The chain combines TRBV6-5 with TRBJ1-1; TCRdb reports TRBD1, a call that lacks DNA to check it against. CDR1 is MNHEY, CDR2 SVGAGI, per germline. This CDR3 comprises 16 residues. This CDR3 reads CASRYYRDTRNTEAFF.

The chain uses TRBV12-3 or TRBV12-4 and TRBJ1-5. The CDR3 contains 14 residues. The CDR3 region is CASTNQGVGQPQHF.

This chain links TRBV13 with TRBJ2-4; TCRdb calls TRBD2, which cannot be checked without DNA. Germline lookup yields CDR1 PRHDT and CDR2 FYEKMQ (reference sequence). The CDR3 loop spans 15 amino acids. CDR3 sequence reads: CASSLGRGAKNIQYF. Variable domain in full (rest from reference TRBV13 and TRBJ2-4): AAGVIQSPRHLIKEKRETATLKCYPIPRHDTVYWYQQGPGQDPQFLISFYEKMQSDKGSIPDRFSAQQFSDYHSELNMSSLELGDSALYFCASSLGRGAKNIQYFGAGTRLSVL.

This clonotype is deemed medium-sized by its frequency. The V and J genes are TRBV6-5 and TRBJ1-5; lacking DNA, the TRBD1 call made by TCRdb goes unchecked. Germline V gene data show CDR1 as MNHEY and CDR2 as SVGAGI. The CDR3 totals 14 residues. Here the CDR3 reads CASRQRGSNQPQHF.

This clonotype shows up as medium-sized by frequency. J is TRBJ1-5 and V is TRBV6-2 or TRBV6-3; TCRdb's D call, TRBD1, is unchecked because there is no DNA. The CDR3 sequence is 16 residues long. Germline CDR1 reads MNHEY; CDR2 reads SVGEGT. The CDR3 here is CASSYRGQGVRKPQHF.

The chain combines TRBV4-2 with TRBJ2-3; TCRdb picks TRBD2, but there is no DNA to check that call. The CDR3 has 15 amino acids. Looked up from germline, CDR1 is LGHNA and CDR2 is YNFKEQ. This CDR3 reads CASSQTGTAPDTQYF.

The chain joins TRBV5-6 to TRBJ1-5. The V gene's germline CDR1 is SGHDT and CDR2 YYEEEE. The CDR3 is made up of 14 amino acids. The CDR3 protein is CASSLVGSNQPQHF.

This clonotype is identified as medium-sized from frequency. The chain couples TRBV29-1 to TRBJ2-7. Germline V gives CDR1 SQVTM, CDR2 ANQGSEA. The CDR3 runs 12 residues. The CDR3 sequence: CSVELVPYEQYF.

This chain joins TRBV10-2 and TRBJ2-1. Germline V lookup: CDR1 WSHSY, CDR2 SAAADI. CDR3 size: 15 residues. The CDR3 spells CASSEPGRRLNEQFF.

The rearrangement uses TRBV5-4 and TRBJ2-5; the D call of TRBD1 rests on TCRdb alone, since no DNA is present to check it. This CDR3 is built from 16 residues. The germline gives CDR1 SGHNT, CDR2 YYREEE (reference sequence). CDR3 amino acids: CASSLPGQGAGATQYF.

V gene TRBV20-1 combines with J gene TRBJ1-2; TCRdb proposes TRBD1, but this gene call is untestable without DNA. The CDR3 length is 17 residues. Germline CDR1 is DFQATT and CDR2 is SNEGSKA (reference sequence). CDR3 sequence reads: CSAQTVPRGRVNYGYTF.

The chain is built from TRBV20-1 and TRBJ2-1; TCRdb calls TRBD2, which cannot be checked without DNA. This CDR3 spans 17 amino acids. Germline lookup yields CDR1 DFQATT and CDR2 SNEGSKA (reference sequence). The CDR3 is CSAREMGTSGEYNEQFF.

According to its frequency, this clonotype is medium-sized. The rearrangement links TRBV12-3 or TRBV12-4 to TRBJ2-1; TCRdb outputs TRBD1, but without DNA this stays unchecked. The CDR3 has 12 amino acids. The CDR3 here is CASRRGSNEQFF.

The chain employs TRBV20-1 and TRBJ2-5; TCRdb picks TRBD2, but there is no DNA to check that call. In germline, CDR1 is DFQATT, CDR2 SNEGSKA (reference sequence). The CDR3 consists of 14 residues. CDR3 residues: CSVAKPSGSETQYF.

Measured by frequency, this clonotype is medium-sized (0.01 to 0.1%). The chain has TRBV19 and TRBJ2-7; TCRdb reports TRBD2, a call that lacks DNA to check it against. Germline CDR1 reads LNHDA; CDR2 reads SQIVND (reference sequence). The CDR3 spans 12 residues. The CDR3 here is CASGLAGYEQYF.

This chain connects TRBV18 to TRBJ1-1. Germline CDR1 is KGHSH and CDR2 is LQKENI. The CDR3 runs 13 residues. The CDR3 reads CASSSTDNTEAFF.

This chain links TRBV18 with TRBJ2-7; TCRdb's D gene call, TRBD1, goes unchecked for lack of DNA. The CDR3 consists of 18 residues. CDR1 and CDR2 from the germline V gene are KGHSH and LQKENI. The CDR3: CASSPWDSPTNTNYEQYF.

This clonotype is called medium-sized (0.01 to 0.1%) based on its frequency. The V and J genes are TRBV19 and TRBJ2-1; the D call of TRBD2 rests on TCRdb alone, since no DNA is present to check it. CDR1 is LNHDA, CDR2 SQIVND, per germline (reference sequence). The CDR3 has 14 amino acids. The CDR3: CASSQTSGTNEQFF. The variable domain in full, with the rest retrieved from reference TRBV19 and TRBJ2-1, is DGGITQSPKYLFRKEGQNVTLSCEQNLNHDAMYWYRQDPGQGLRLIYYSQIVNDFQKGDIAEGYSVSREKKESFPLTVTSAQKNPTAFYLCASSQTSGTNEQFFGPGTRLTVL.

The chain employs TRBV20-1 and TRBJ2-2. CDR3 length: 12 amino acids. CDR1 DFQATT and CDR2 SNEGSKA come from the germline V gene (reference sequence). The CDR3 protein is CSASHTTGELFF.

This clonotype registers medium-sized by frequency. This CDR3 is CAESRDTEDTQYF. The V and J genes are TRBV6-1 and TRBJ2-3; TCRdb designates TRBD1, a call that cannot be tested without DNA. Germline assignment: CDR1 MNHNS and CDR2 SASEGT. The CDR3 loop spans 13 amino acids.

This clonotype ranks as medium-sized (0.01 to 0.1%) in terms of frequency. This chain's CDR3 is CASSMTGASPLHF. V usage is TRBV19 and J usage is TRBJ1-6; checking the TCRdb D call of TRBD1 is not possible without DNA. The CDR3 covers 13 residues. Germline loops: CDR1 LNHDA, CDR2 SQIVND (reference sequence).

This clonotype is called medium-sized based on its frequency. This CDR3 is CASSYLPVRDTITDTQYF. The chain employs TRBV6-5 and TRBJ2-3; the D call of TRBD1 rests on TCRdb alone, since no DNA is present to check it. The germline gives CDR1 MNHEY, CDR2 SVGAGI. The length of the CDR3 is 18 residues.

This clonotype is classed as medium-sized by frequency. The rearrangement joins TRBV5-6 to TRBJ2-3; TCRdb reports TRBD2, a call that lacks DNA to check it against. CDR3 size: 18 residues. Germline CDR1 is SGHDT and CDR2 is YYEEEE. The CDR3 sequence: CASSLRLAGPASTDTQYF. Using reference TRBV5-6 and TRBJ2-3 for the parts outside the CDR3, the full variable domain is DAGVTQSPTHLIKTRGQQVTLRCSPKSGHDTVSWYQQALGQGPQFIFQYYEEEERQRGNFPDRFSGHQFPNYSSELNVNALLLGDSALYLCASSLRLAGPASTDTQYFGPGTRLTVL.